One and the same sample provided the 11 T cell receptor beta chains below, sequenced in a study of blood T cell repertoires in COVID-19. The repertoire was sequenced with immunoSEQ multiplex PCR; TCRdb's copy has only in-frame clones and lacks some. The sample yields some 140,000 clones, around 76% seen once. Sample: peripheral blood. These receptors were obtained from a human donor in a cohort sampled during active COVID-19.

This chain joins TRBV9 and TRBJ2-1; tentative D call: TRBD2 (7 bases). Trimming removed 1 base at V and 6 bases at J, with 23 bases between. Germline V gene lookup returns CDR1 SGDLS and CDR2 YYNGEE. The CDR3 contains 18 residues. The chain's CDR3 is CASSVYEEGEGRVNEQFF. The CDR3 nucleotides read TGTGCCAGCAGCGTATATGAGGAGGGGGAGGGGAGGGTCAATGAGCAGTTCTTC.

This sequence joins TRBV6-5 and TRBJ2-3; D is possibly TRBD1 (6 bases). CDR3 length equals 15 residues. CDR1 MNHEY and CDR2 SVGAGI come from the germline V gene. V gave up 6 bases and J gave up 1 base, with 14 bases separating them. The CDR3 coding sequence is TGTGCCAGCAGCCAGGACAGCCCCGGCACAGATACGCAGTATTTT. Translated: CASSQDSPGTDTQYF.

With regard to this clone: At one end the junction does not follow the germline gene, possibly because of a read error. The chain is built from TRBV4-1 and TRBJ2-7; D is uncertain. CDR1 is MGHRA, CDR2 YSYEKL, per germline. The CDR3 covers 15 residues. The CDR3 here is CASSQGRTPPRPRTF. In DNA form, the CDR3 reads TGCGCCAGCAGCCAAGGCAGAACACCTCCTAGGCCGCGCACCTTC.

This chain connects TRBV9 to TRBJ2-7; 7 positions agree with TRBD1. The CDR3 loop spans 14 amino acids. V lost 0 bases and J lost 4; bases outside the gene matches: 4. Germline V gene data show CDR1 as SGDLS and CDR2 as YYNGEE. CDR3 sequence: CASSVGGTEYEQYF. For the CDR3, the DNA is TGTGCCAGCAGCGTAGGAGGGACAGAGTACGAGCAGTACTTC. Using reference TRBV9 and TRBJ2-7 for the parts outside the CDR3, the full variable domain is DSGVTQTPKHLITATGQRVTLRCSPRSGDLSVYWYQQSLDQGLQFLIQYYNGEERAKGNILERFSAQQFPDLHSELNLSSLELGDSALYFCASSVGGTEYEQYFGPGTRLTVT.

The genes are TRBV19 and TRBJ1-4; D not certain. Germline-derived CDR1 and CDR2 are LNHDA and SQIVND (reference sequence). CDR3 size: 14 residues. Trimming took off 8 bases at V and 8 bases at J, with 18 bases between the two ends. CDR3 sequence reads: CASFGDVGKEKLFF. The CDR3 DNA reads TGTGCCAGTTTCGGGGATGTGGGGAAGGAAAAACTGTTTTTT.

This clone has just one count. The rearrangement links TRBV11-3 to TRBJ2-7, with 8 bases lining up with TRBD2. Germline loops: CDR1 SGHNT, CDR2 YENEEA. Unmatched junction bases numbered 11, after V lost 4 bases and J lost 0 bases. This CDR3 comprises 17 residues. The CDR3 here is CASSSGAGGSSSYEQYF. The DNA of the CDR3 is TGTGCCAGCAGCTCCGGGGCGGGGGGCTCAAGCTCCTACGAGCAGTACTTC.

This clone has a handful of counts. The rearrangement uses TRBV2 and TRBJ2-2, with D uncertain. CDR1 and CDR2 (germline): SNHLY, FYNNEI. This CDR3 has 14 residues. Trimming cost V 5 bases and J 4 bases, with 11 bases left between them. The CDR3 is CASSSRSRTGELFF. CDR3 in DNA: TGTGCCAGCAGTTCCAGGTCCCGCACCGGGGAGCTGTTTTTT.

The CDR3 reads CASSLVGSSYNEQFF. CDR3 nucleotide sequence: TGCGCCAGCAGCTTGGTCGGGAGCTCCTACAATGAGCAGTTCTTC. This chain links TRBV5-1 with TRBJ2-1; D perhaps matches TRBD2 (6 bases). The CDR3 runs 15 residues. Germline V gives CDR1 SGHRS, CDR2 YFSETQ. V lost 0 bases to trimming and J lost 0 bases, with 7 bases between them.

The gene calls are TRBV10-1 and TRBJ1-1, with D perhaps matching TRBD1 (5 bases). The V and J ends lost 2 bases and 3 bases respectively, with 7 bases between them. Germline CDR1 is WNHNN and CDR2 is SYGVQD (reference sequence). There are 13 residues in the CDR3. CDR3 in amino acids: CASSEGAYTEAFF. CDR3 sequence (DNA): TGCGCCAGCAGTGAGGGGGCCTACACTGAAGCTTTCTTT.

This clone was counted only a few times. The gene calls are TRBV2 and TRBJ2-7; 7 nucleotides align to TRBD1. The V gene end was trimmed by 9 bases and the J gene end by 2 bases; junction bases not matched to a gene: 4. CDR3 length equals 12 residues. Germline V gene lookup returns CDR1 SNHLY and CDR2 FYNNEI. CDR3 region: CASSGQAYEQYF. The CDR3 nucleotides are TGTGCCAGTTCAGGACAGGCCTACGAGCAGTACTTC.

V is TRBV15 and J is TRBJ2-5, with a weak D call TRBD1 (6 bases). This CDR3 is 13 amino acids long. Germline CDR1 LNHNV, CDR2 YYDKDF (reference sequence). CDR3 in DNA: TGTGCAACCGGGACAAACTGGGGCGAGACCCAGTACTTC. Protein product: CATGTNWGETQYF.